This T cell receptor beta chain comes out of a study of low-dose radiotherapy and immunotherapy resistance in tumors. Turning to the study itself: A dose of 0.5 Gy per fraction was delivered to Cohort 1 every 2 weeks, for a total of 6.5 Gy.

As to time point: before trial treatment. In the RACIN dose-escalation trial, donors got nivolumab plus ipilimumab with aspirin, cyclophosphamide and radiotherapy. J was trimmed by 5 bases and V by 5 bases; bases with no gene match: 6. The germline gives CDR1 MNHEY, CDR2 SVGAGI. The CDR3 is made up of 14 amino acids. For amplifying TCRs, the PCR ran for approximately 18 cycles with Phusion, which was used together with a constant-region primer and the adapter on the V primers. One entry per CDR3 protein results from TCRdb running MiXCR on the reads. Of about 50,000 distinct CDR3 sequences detected, 10% to 15% appear once; the ten largest clones hold about 6%. This clonotype was seen at least ten times.

The V gene is TRBV6-5, the J gene TRBJ2-7, with 10 bases identical to TRBD1. The receptor comes from a female donor with ovarian cancer. Material: PBMCs, obtained before treatment. The CDR3 loop reads CASSPGTGVHEQYF. In nucleotides, the CDR3 is TGTGCCAGCAGTCCCGGGACAGGGGTCCACGAGCAGTACTTC.